These 10 T cell receptor beta chains were sequenced from one sample in a study of T cells in Graves' hyperthyroidism and ophthalmopathy. What was amplified from RNA transcripts were TCR beta CDR3 regions. Initially, a first-round RT-PCR of the TCR CDR3 employed the HTBI primer set. MiXCR, run by TCRdb on the multiplex PCR reads, gives a single entry per CDR3 protein. The sample consists of hundreds of thousands of distinct CDR3 sequences, 18% of them appearing once. The material sequenced was blood. The receptors were gathered from a woman in her forties or fifties with Graves' hyperthyroidism that later progressed to Graves' ophthalmopathy.

The sample holds a few counts of this clonotype. The V gene is TRBV19, the J gene TRBJ1-5; D uncertain. V gave up 5 bases and J gave up 7 bases, with 9 bases separating them. CDR3 length: 12 amino acids. Germline V gene lookup returns CDR1 LNHDA and CDR2 SQIVND (reference sequence). The CDR3 DNA follows: TGTGCCAGTAGTGTGGAGTGGCAGCCCCAGCATTTT. This sequence encodes CASSVEWQPQHF. The full variable domain, with the rest looked up from reference TRBV19 and TRBJ1-5, is DGGITQSPKYLFRKEGQNVTLSCEQNLNHDAMYWYRQDPGQGLRLIYYSQIVNDFQKGDIAEGYSVSREKKESFPLTVTSAQKNPTAFYLCASSVEWQPQHFGDGTRLSIL.

This clonotype was recorded at least ten times. This rearrangement joins TRBV12-3 or TRBV12-4 to TRBJ1-2; weak D call: TRBD1 (5 bases). This CDR3 comprises 14 residues. Trimming took 10 bases from V and 4 from J, leaving 19 bases between them. The CDR3 coding sequence is TGTGCCACCTCCGAAATCGCAGGGAGCTATGGCTACACCTTC. Amino acids: CATSEIAGSYGYTF.

The table lists this clonotype with many counts. The V and J genes are TRBV20-1 and TRBJ2-1; D may be TRBD1 (6 bases). Germline CDR1 and CDR2: DFQATT and SNEGSKA (reference sequence). The CDR3 has 14 residues. The CDR3 here is CSFSGDLFANEQFF. CDR3 in DNA: TGCAGCTTCTCAGGGGACCTCTTCGCCAATGAGCAGTTCTTC.

This chain uses TRBV10-3 with TRBJ1-2; 8 bases match TRBD1. This CDR3 has 13 amino acids. Germline V CDR1 and CDR2: ENHRY, SYGVKD. The ends lost 4 bases at V and 8 bases at J; junction bases unmatched: 6. The DNA for the CDR3 is TGTGCCATCAGTGGGACAGGGCAGGACGGCTACACCTTC. This translates into CAISGTGQDGYTF.

This clonotype was recorded a few times. The V and J genes are TRBV11-2 and TRBJ1-1, with no clear D. V lost 5 bases, J lost 10 bases, and 14 bases lay in between. The CDR3 contains 12 residues. Germline loops: CDR1 SGHAT, CDR2 FQNNGV. The CDR3 coding sequence is TGTGCCAGCAGCGGAGTGGCGCACGGAGCTTTCTTT. It codes for CASSGVAHGAFF.

V and J are TRBV5-1 and TRBJ2-5; possible D gene TRBD1, 5 bases. Germline CDR1 is SGHRS and CDR2 is YFSETQ. V shed 4 bases and J shed 1 base, with 11 bases lying between them. The CDR3 is made up of 14 amino acids. The CDR3 region has the DNA TGCGCCAGCAGCCAAGAACAGGTCCAAGAGACCCAGTACTTC. It yields the protein CASSQEQVQETQYF.

This clonotype has ten or more counts. The chain couples TRBV18 to TRBJ2-7, with no clear D. The CDR3 loop spans 15 amino acids. Germline CDR1 and CDR2: KGHSH and LQKENI. V dropped 0 bases and J dropped 1 base, with 10 bases sitting between them. The CDR3 spells CASSPPTSASYEQYF. The CDR3 DNA reads as TGTGCCAGCTCACCACCGACTTCGGCGTCCTACGAGCAGTACTTC.

This clonotype occurred many times. The chain links TRBV5-1 to TRBJ1-1; 7 bases line up with TRBD1. The CDR3 loop spans 16 amino acids. V was clipped by 0 bases and J by 2 bases; unmatched bases: 7. Germline CDR1 reads SGHRS; CDR2 reads YFSETQ. The CDR3 DNA reads TGCGCCAGCAGCTTGGAGGCGAGGGGGCGTAACACTGAAGCTTTCTTT. This translates into CASSLEARGRNTEAFF.

Comments on this clonotype: An end of the junction does not agree with germline; a read error may underlie this. The rearrangement joins TRBV14 to TRBJ2-7, with 7 positions matching TRBD2. CDR3 length equals 15 residues. CDR1 and CDR2 from the germline V gene are SGHDN and FVKESK. The CDR3 sequence: CASSPRMGGKNEQCF. The CDR3 DNA reads TGTGCCAGCAGCCCCCGAATGGGGGGGAAGAACGAGCAGTGCTTC.

A note on this clonotype: The CDR3 does not close with the conserved phenylalanine or tryptophan, likely indicating a read error. The CDR3 nucleotides read TGTGCCAGCAGCAGGGGGAACACTGAAGCTTTCCTT. Its protein product is CASSRGNTEAFL. The V gene is TRBV11-3, the J gene TRBJ1-1, with a weak D call TRBD1 (5 bases). The CDR3 length is 12 residues. Germline CDR1 reads SGHNT; CDR2 reads YENEEA. With 5 bases removed from V and 1 base from J, the gap between germline ends came to 5 bases.